These T cell receptor beta chains were read from a single sample in a study of beta chain features in type 1 diabetes. Clones were read by immunoSEQ multiplex PCR, and TCRdb kept only the in-frame ones, dropping some. The table has almost 350,000 clones, approximately 9.7% seen once; the top ten hold less than 1.2%. Sequenced material: central memory CD4+ T cells from blood. These receptor sequences come from a man aged 25-45 years with type 1 diabetes. The CDR3 runs from the conserved cysteine through the conserved F or W. The size entry is marked missing in some rows and otherwise reads once, few, many or a size class.

J | size | V | CDR3
TRBJ2-7 | . | TRBV2 | CASSEGASIPLEQYF
TRBJ1-1 | . | TRBV4-3 | CASSQDSGTEAFF
TRBJ1-2 | many | TRBV5-1 | CASSLETLQSGYTF
TRBJ1-6 | few | TRBV28 | CASTPRGRGHNSPLHF
TRBJ2-1 | few | TRBV20-1 | CSAMWVNEQFF
TRBJ1-4 | . | TRBV7-8 | CASSAQQGSNEKLFF
TRBJ1-2 | . | TRBV4-3 | CASSHAIGFSTTNYGYTF
TRBJ1-4 | few | TRBV6-1 | CASSRRDRGNEKLFF
TRBJ1-2 | . | TRBV7-9 | CASSSTGPGATYTF
TRBJ1-2 | few | TRBV28 | CASSPDRNYGYTF
TRBJ1-1 | . | TRBV4-3 | CASSQETGDTEAFF
TRBJ2-5 | many | TRBV7-9 | CASSYWRETQYF
TRBJ2-3 | . | TRBV15 | CATSRRNIGGADTQYF
TRBJ2-3 | . | TRBV6-5 | CASSRSGHGADTQYF
TRBJ2-7 | many | TRBV30 | CAWDRGNEQYF
TRBJ2-7 | . | TRBV25-1 | CASSDDNTYEQYF
TRBJ1-2 | few | TRBV6-6 | CASSYTGGNGYTF